Following are 10 T cell receptor beta chains from one sample sequenced in a study of blood T cell repertoires in COVID-19. Profiling relied on immunoSEQ multiplex PCR, and the TCRdb table lists in-frame clones only, not all of them. The table has 350,000 to 400,000 clones, around nine tenths seen once. Material: PBMCs or T cells enriched from blood (not recorded which). The receptors shown here come from a woman aged 30 to 39 who had recovered from COVID-19.

The gene calls are TRBV7-3 and TRBJ2-1; 8 nucleotides line up with TRBD2. This CDR3 has 19 residues. V was pared by 2 bases and J by 0 bases, with 12 bases of the junction left unmatched. Germline lookup yields CDR1 SGHTA and CDR2 FQGTGA. DNA for the CDR3: TGTGCCAGCAGCTTACGGACCCCAAGCGGGGGACGCTCCTACAATGAGCAGTTCTTC. Protein product: CASSLRTPSGGRSYNEQFF.

This clone occurred once. This chain joins TRBV13 and TRBJ1-3, with D unresolved. The CDR3 runs to 14 residues. The germline gives CDR1 PRHDT, CDR2 FYEKMQ (reference sequence). Trimming removed 4 bases from V and 1 base from J, with 8 bases in between. CDR3 nucleotides: TGTGCCAGCAGCTCCACAAGATCTGGAAACACCATATATTTT. Its translation is CASSSTRSGNTIYF.

This clone was picked up one time. The chain uses TRBV27 and TRBJ1-5; 7 bases align to TRBD1. The V and J ends lost 7 bases and 4 bases, in that order; junction bases with no gene match: 13. This CDR3 has 16 residues. Germline V gene data show CDR1 as MNHEY and CDR2 as SMNVEV (reference sequence). The CDR3 nucleotides are TGTGCCAGCACACCAAGGACGGGGGACAGTAATCAGCCCCAGCATTTT. This codes for CASTPRTGDSNQPQHF.

J is TRBJ1-1 and V is TRBV6-1; D unresolved. The V gene's germline CDR1 is MNHNS and CDR2 SASEGT. Trimming took off 5 bases at V and 7 bases at J, with 14 bases between the two ends. This CDR3 contains 13 residues. The CDR3 reads CASSLSPGSEAFF. In DNA form, the CDR3 reads TGTGCCAGCAGTCTATCCCCGGGAAGTGAAGCTTTCTTT.

The chain joins TRBV7-9 to TRBJ1-5, with no clear D. The V and J ends lost 5 bases and 5 bases respectively, with 22 bases between them. Germline V gives CDR1 SEHNR, CDR2 FQNEAQ (reference sequence). The CDR3 spans 17 residues. This chain's CDR3 is CASSDSSIGGMYQPQHF. Here the CDR3 DNA reads TGTGCCAGCAGCGATAGTAGCATCGGAGGAATGTATCAGCCCCAGCATTTT.

The chain couples TRBV29-1 to TRBJ2-1; D remains ambiguous. Looked up from germline, CDR1 is SQVTM and CDR2 is ANQGSEA. V lost 7 bases to trimming and J lost 6 bases, with 7 bases between them. The CDR3 contains 10 residues. CDR3 region: CSASSNEQFF. The DNA for the CDR3 is TGCAGCGCCTCTAGCAATGAGCAGTTCTTC.

This clone was counted between two and nine times. The chain has TRBV30 and TRBJ1-6, with TRBD1 identical over 7 bases. Germline V gene lookup returns CDR1 GTSNPN and CDR2 SVGIG (reference sequence). The CDR3 covers 13 residues. Germline trimming cut 3 bases from V and 7 bases from J; bases unmatched to any gene: 3. The CDR3 DNA follows: TGTGCCTGGAGGGACAGGCAAAATTCACCCCTCCACTTT. This codes for CAWRDRQNSPLHF.

The chain employs TRBV14 and TRBJ2-7, with D perhaps TRBD2 (6 bases). The CDR3 covers 16 residues. With 0 bases removed from V and 0 bases from J, the gap between germline ends came to 12 bases. Per germline, CDR1 SGHDN and CDR2 FVKESK. The CDR3 loop reads CASSQEGGVTSYEQYF. CDR3 nucleotide sequence: TGTGCCAGCAGCCAAGAAGGAGGGGTGACCTCCTACGAGCAGTACTTC.

The CDR3 is CASSLDGRGYEQYF. The CDR3 DNA is TGCGCCAGCAGCTTGGATGGACGGGGGTACGAGCAGTACTTC. The V call is TRBV5-1, the J call TRBJ2-7; D perhaps matches TRBD2 (6 bases). This CDR3 contains 14 residues. Between the trimmed V and J ends, which lost 0 bases and 4 bases, there was a span of 11 bases. CDR1 and CDR2 (germline): SGHRS, YFSETQ.

This CDR3 reads CASSRTGGRDEKLFF. CDR3 sequence (DNA): TGTGCCAGCAGCAGGACAGGGGGACGGGATGAAAAACTGTTTTTT. The rearrangement links TRBV28 to TRBJ1-4; TRBD1 matches at 10 bases. The CDR3 consists of 15 residues. The V gene's germline CDR1 is MDHEN and CDR2 SYDVKM. The ends lost 6 bases at V and 6 bases at J; junction bases unmatched: 7.